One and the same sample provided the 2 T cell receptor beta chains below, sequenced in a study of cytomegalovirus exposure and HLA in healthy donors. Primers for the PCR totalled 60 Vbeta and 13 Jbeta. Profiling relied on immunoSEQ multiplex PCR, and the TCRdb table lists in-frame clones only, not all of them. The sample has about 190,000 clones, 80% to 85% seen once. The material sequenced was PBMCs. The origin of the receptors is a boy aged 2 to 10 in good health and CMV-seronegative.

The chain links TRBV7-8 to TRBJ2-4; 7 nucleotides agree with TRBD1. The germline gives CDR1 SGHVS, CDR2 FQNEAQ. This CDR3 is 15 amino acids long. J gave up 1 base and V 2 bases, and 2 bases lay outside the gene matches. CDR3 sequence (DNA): TGTGCCAGCAGCTTAACAGGGGTTGCCAAAAACATTCAGTACTTC. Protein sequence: CASSLTGVAKNIQYF.

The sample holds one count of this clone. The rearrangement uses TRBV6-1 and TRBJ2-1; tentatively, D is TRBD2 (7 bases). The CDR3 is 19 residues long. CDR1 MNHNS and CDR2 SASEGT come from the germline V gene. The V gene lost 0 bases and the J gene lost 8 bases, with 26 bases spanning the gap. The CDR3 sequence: CASSEADKGGILFNHEQFF. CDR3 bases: TGTGCCAGCAGTGAAGCGGACAAGGGGGGGATCCTTTTTAACCATGAGCAGTTCTTC.